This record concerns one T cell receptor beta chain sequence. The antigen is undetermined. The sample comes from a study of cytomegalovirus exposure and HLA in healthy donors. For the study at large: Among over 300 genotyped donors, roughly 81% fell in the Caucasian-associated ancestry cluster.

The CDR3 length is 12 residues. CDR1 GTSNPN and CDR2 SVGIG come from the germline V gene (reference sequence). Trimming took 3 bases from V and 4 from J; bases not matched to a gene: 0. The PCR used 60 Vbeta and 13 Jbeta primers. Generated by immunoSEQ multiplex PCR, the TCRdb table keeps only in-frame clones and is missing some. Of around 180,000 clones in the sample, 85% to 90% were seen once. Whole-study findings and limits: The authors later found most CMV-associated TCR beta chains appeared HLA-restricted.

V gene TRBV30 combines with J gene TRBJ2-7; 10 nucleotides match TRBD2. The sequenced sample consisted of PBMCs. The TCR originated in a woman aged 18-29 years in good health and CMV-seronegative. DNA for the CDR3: TGTGCCTGGAGGACTAGCGGGTACGAGCAGTACTTC. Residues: CAWRTSGYEQYF.